Below, 21 T cell receptor beta chains from the same sample are listed, as sequenced in a study of quantifying T cell responses using KT2 cells. Study-level information: cDNA was made from DNase-treated RNA using alpha and beta constant primers.

An oligo carrying a UMI was ligated to the cDNA 3' end. The first PCR ran about 4 cycles with an equimolar RC1.1 and RC1.2 beta primer mix. Each CDR3 protein is one row after TCRdb ran MiXCR on the UMI-ligation and nested PCR reads. The data show around 56,000 distinct CDR3 sequences, approximately 13% seen once. The specimen was PBMCs spiked with cells of the T cell clone KT2. The receptors shown here come from a human donor.

This clonotype was seen more than once but under ten times. The chain employs TRBV2 and TRBJ2-3, with 9 nucleotides matching TRBD1. The V gene end was trimmed by 7 bases and the J gene end by 3 bases; junction bases not matched to a gene: 2. This CDR3 spans 13 amino acids. The V gene's germline CDR1 is SNHLY and CDR2 FYNNEI. CDR3 protein: CASIGQGTDTQYF. DNA of the CDR3: TGTGCCAGCATTGGACAGGGGACAGATACGCAGTATTTT. The variable domain in full, completed from reference TRBV2 and TRBJ2-3, reads EPEVTQTPSHQVTQMGQEVILRCVPISNHLYFYWYRQILGQKVEFLVSFYNNEISEKSEIFDDQFSVERPDGSNFTLKIRSTKLEDSAMYFCASIGQGTDTQYFGPGTRLTVL.

DNA for the CDR3: TGCAGCGTTGATCGTGACTTGGGTCCAAACTATGGCTACACCTTC. Its translation: CSVDRDLGPNYGYTF. This chain uses TRBV29-1 with TRBJ1-2; no firm D call. V shed 3 bases and J shed 2 bases, with 16 bases lying between them. From germline, CDR1 is SQVTM and CDR2 ANQGSEA. The CDR3 sequence is 15 residues long.

This clonotype came up a few times. The gene calls are TRBV6-5 and TRBJ1-6; D may be TRBD1 (5 bases). The length of the CDR3 is 14 residues. Germline V gene lookup returns CDR1 MNHEY and CDR2 SVGAGI. V lost 6 bases and J 7 bases, leaving 13 bases between the germline ends. The CDR3, as DNA: TGTGCCAGCAGGTATCCGGGGACCAATTCACCCCTCCACTTT. Translation: CASRYPGTNSPLHF.

This clonotype was detected only a few times. The rearrangement uses TRBV10-2 and TRBJ1-5, with D possibly matching TRBD1 (5 bases). V gave up 2 bases and J gave up 7 bases, with 9 bases separating them. Germline V lookup: CDR1 WSHSY, CDR2 SAAADI. The CDR3 has 13 residues. CDR3: CASSEGGGQPQHF. For the CDR3, the DNA is TGCGCCAGCAGTGAGGGGGGAGGACAGCCCCAGCATTTT.

The chain employs TRBV24-1 and TRBJ1-5; a weak D match, TRBD1 (5 bases). Deletions cut 9 bases from V and 4 bases from J, with 12 bases between. This CDR3 is 13 amino acids long. The V gene's germline CDR1 is KGHDR and CDR2 SFDVKD. The DNA of the CDR3 is TGTGCCACCCCGCCGGGGGGGAATCAGCCCCAGCATTTT. Amino acid sequence: CATPPGGNQPQHF.

The V gene is TRBV29-1, the J gene TRBJ2-3; tentatively, D is TRBD1 or TRBD2 (5 bases each). The CDR3 totals 13 residues. Trimming stripped 4 bases from V and 3 bases from J, with 11 bases between. The germline V gene encodes CDR1 SQVTM and CDR2 ANQGSEA. CDR3 sequence reads: CSVARDGTDTQYF. CDR3 nucleotide sequence: TGCAGCGTTGCCAGGGACGGGACAGATACGCAGTATTTT.

This clonotype has just a few counts. J is TRBJ1-5 and V is TRBV6-2 or TRBV6-3, with D maybe TRBD1 (5 bases). Germline V CDR1 and CDR2: MNHEY, SVGEGT. The CDR3 loop spans 11 amino acids. V shed 2 bases and J shed 11 bases, with 7 bases lying between them. The CDR3 sequence is CASSYPGTQHF. DNA of the CDR3: TGTGCCAGCAGTTACCCAGGGACCCAGCATTTT.

The count of this clonotype is one. This chain links TRBV24-1 with TRBJ2-2; tentative D call: TRBD2 (6 bases). The V gene's germline CDR1 is KGHDR and CDR2 SFDVKD. Trimming pared 3 bases from V and 2 bases from J, leaving 15 bases between. The CDR3 loop spans 17 amino acids. CDR3 loop: CATSDPTGTLNTGELFF. For the CDR3, the DNA is TGTGCCACCAGTGATCCCACCGGGACTTTAAACACCGGGGAGCTGTTTTTT.

This clonotype was counted only a few times. V gene TRBV7-8 combines with J gene TRBJ1-4, with 7 positions matching TRBD1. Germline V lookup: CDR1 SGHVS, CDR2 FQNEAQ. The CDR3 spans 15 residues. V dropped 5 bases and J dropped 6; count of bases not matched to a gene: 9. The CDR3 region is CASSERQGGDEKLFF. DNA of the CDR3: TGTGCCAGCAGCGAGAGACAGGGAGGGGATGAAAAACTGTTTTTT. The complete variable domain, with remaining parts taken from reference TRBV7-8 and TRBJ1-4, reads GAGVSQSPRYKVAKRGQDVALRCDPISGHVSLFWYQQALGQGPEFLTYFQNEAQLDKSGLPSDRFFAERPEGSVSTLKIQRTQQEDSAVYLCASSERQGGDEKLFFGSGTQLSVL.

This clonotype was counted between two and nine times. The chain is built from TRBV9 and TRBJ2-5, with D possibly being TRBD1 or TRBD2 (5 bases each). The CDR3 is made up of 16 amino acids. V dropped 0 bases and J dropped 4 bases, with 16 bases sitting between them. Germline V gene sequence: CDR1 SGDLS, CDR2 YYNGEE. The CDR3: CASSVARVRERETQYF. CDR3 in DNA: TGTGCCAGCAGCGTAGCTAGGGTCAGGGAGCGAGAGACCCAGTACTTC.

This clonotype appeared a few times. CDR3 amino acids: CASSSTGGAYEQYF. The CDR3 DNA follows: TGTGCCAGCAGTTCGACCGGGGGCGCCTACGAGCAGTACTTC. This chain connects TRBV12-3 or TRBV12-4 to TRBJ2-7; D may match TRBD1 or TRBD2 (6 bases each). The CDR3 extends over 14 amino acids. V was pared by 4 bases and J by 2 bases, with 12 bases between.

This clonotype has a count of ten or more. The V call is TRBV7-9, the J call TRBJ2-7, with 7 positions matching TRBD1. After removal of 1 base from V and 2 bases from J, the junction contained 5 bases not matched to a gene. CDR3 length equals 15 residues. Germline loops: CDR1 SEHNR, CDR2 FQNEAQ (reference sequence). Here the CDR3 DNA reads TGTGCCAGCAGCTTAGATCTCGGGACAGCCTACGAGCAGTACTTC. Translating it yields CASSLDLGTAYEQYF. Together with reference TRBV7-9 and TRBJ2-7, the CDR3 gives the full variable domain: DTGVSQNPRHKITKRGQNVTFRCDPISEHNRLYWYRQTLGQGPEFLTYFQNEAQLEKSRLLSDRFSAERPKGSFSTLEIQRTEQGDSAMYLCASSLDLGTAYEQYFGPGTRLTVT.

This clonotype was seen a handful of times. The chain has TRBV6-2 or TRBV6-3 and TRBJ1-5; D is unresolved. The CDR3 runs 14 residues. Germline CDR1 and CDR2: MNHEY and SVGEGT. The germline V and J ends were trimmed by 4 bases and 6 bases, with 13 bases remaining between them. CDR3 sequence reads: CASSLLGLGQPQHF. The CDR3 region has the DNA TGTGCCAGCAGTTTATTAGGTTTAGGTCAGCCCCAGCATTTT.

This clonotype was counted only a few times. The CDR3 DNA reads TGTGCCAGCAGCTTAGGGGAGGGTCTTAGGACCTACGAGCAGTACTTC. This translates into CASSLGEGLRTYEQYF. V is TRBV7-8 and J is TRBJ2-7, with 7 bases that match TRBD2. This CDR3 is 16 amino acids long. Unmatched junction bases numbered 8, after V lost 1 base and J lost 2 bases. Germline V gene data show CDR1 as SGHVS and CDR2 as FQNEAQ.

The gene calls are TRBV3-1 and TRBJ1-5; the D is unclear. Per germline, CDR1 LGHDT and CDR2 YNNKEL (reference sequence). Trimming pared 0 bases from V and 0 bases from J, leaving 12 bases between. The CDR3 covers 17 residues. CDR3 DNA sequence: TGTGCCAGCAGCCAAGATCGAGAAGGCTATAGCAATCAGCCCCAGCATTTT. Amino acids: CASSQDREGYSNQPQHF. The full variable domain, rest sourced from reference TRBV3-1 and TRBJ1-5, is DTAVSQTPKYLVTQMGNDKSIKCEQNLGHDTMYWYKQDSKKFLKIMFSYNNKELIINETVPNRFSPKSPDKAHLNLHINSLELGDSAVYFCASSQDREGYSNQPQHFGDGTRLSIL.

The rearrangement links TRBV7-7 to TRBJ1-1; D unclear. The CDR3 length is 13 residues. Germline values: CDR1 SSHAT, CDR2 FNYEAQ (reference sequence). V lost 1 base and J 3 bases, leaving 6 bases between the germline ends. Here the CDR3 DNA reads TGTGCCAGCAGCTTAGGTGTGGACACTGAAGCTTTCTTT. Translating it yields CASSLGVDTEAFF.

The V and J genes are TRBV13 and TRBJ1-2; tentatively, D is TRBD1 (6 bases). The V end was cut by 2 bases, the J end by 7 bases, with 14 bases between. Per germline, CDR1 PRHDT and CDR2 FYEKMQ (reference sequence). The CDR3 loop spans 14 amino acids. CDR3 amino acids: CASSLQGPLGGYTF. CDR3 in DNA: TGTGCCAGCAGCTTACAGGGGCCCTTGGGTGGCTACACCTTC.

This clonotype has at least ten counts. V usage is TRBV4-3 and J usage is TRBJ2-6; the match to TRBD1 covers 7 bases. This CDR3 region has 16 residues. Germline V CDR1 and CDR2: LGHNA, YSLEER. Trimming removed 0 bases from V and 2 bases from J; junction bases left unmatched: 1. CDR3 nucleotide sequence: TGCGCCAGCAGCCAAGATCAGGGGGCTGGGGCCAACGTCCTGACTTTC. Translated: CASSQDQGAGANVLTF.

V usage is TRBV10-2 and J usage is TRBJ1-2, with TRBD1 as a possible D gene (6 bases). V lost 7 bases, J lost 4 bases, and 13 bases lay in between. The CDR3 length is 13 residues. Looked up from germline, CDR1 is WSHSY and CDR2 is SAAADI. The CDR3 spells CASNPGETYGYTF. As DNA, the CDR3 is TGCGCCAGCAACCCAGGGGAGACCTATGGCTACACCTTC.

As to this clonotype: Sequence at one end of the junction differs from germline and may be a read error. The chain uses TRBV13 and TRBJ1-1; D perhaps matches TRBD1 (5 bases). The CDR3 contains 13 residues. CDR1 is PRHDT and CDR2 is FYEKMQ in the germline V gene (reference sequence). The CDR3, as DNA: TGTGCCGGCAGCCGGGACCCAAACACTGAAGCTTTCTTT. The encoded protein is CAGSRDPNTEAFF.

This clonotype occurred a few times. The chain is built from TRBV9 and TRBJ2-5; possibly TRBD2 for D (6 bases). The CDR3 totals 15 residues. Per the germline V gene, CDR1 is SGDLS and CDR2 is YYNGEE. V was trimmed by 3 bases and J by 2 bases, leaving 14 bases between them. CDR3 amino acids: CASSAEAGRQETQYF. In DNA form, the CDR3 reads TGTGCCAGCAGCGCAGAGGCGGGGCGACAAGAGACCCAGTACTTC.